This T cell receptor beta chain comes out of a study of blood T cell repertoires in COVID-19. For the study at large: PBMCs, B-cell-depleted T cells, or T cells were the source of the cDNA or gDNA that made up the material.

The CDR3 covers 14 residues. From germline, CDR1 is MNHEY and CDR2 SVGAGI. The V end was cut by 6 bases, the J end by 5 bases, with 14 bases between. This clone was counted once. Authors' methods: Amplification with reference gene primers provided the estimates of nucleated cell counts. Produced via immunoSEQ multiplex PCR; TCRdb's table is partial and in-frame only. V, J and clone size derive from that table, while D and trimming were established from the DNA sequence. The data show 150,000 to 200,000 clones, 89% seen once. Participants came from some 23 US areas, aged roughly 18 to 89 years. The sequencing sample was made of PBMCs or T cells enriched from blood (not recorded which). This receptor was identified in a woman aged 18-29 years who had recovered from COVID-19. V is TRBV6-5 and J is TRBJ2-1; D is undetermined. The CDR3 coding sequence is TGTGCCAGCAGCTTCGCGGCGTTCGACAATGAGCAGTTCTTC. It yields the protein CASSFAAFDNEQFF.